The clone carrying this TCR beta chain came up a few times. Its antigen is currently unknown. TCR alpha and TCR beta cDNA libraries carrying sample barcodes and UMIs came from 5'RACE with constant-segment primers. From the 5' RACE reads, TCRdb called clonotypes with MiXCR, one entry per CDR3 protein. Among about 100,000 distinct CDR3 sequences listed, 13% to 15% were seen once. These data belong to a study of T-cell memory formation after mild COVID-19. Study context: TCR clusters showed largely donor specificity. Study findings and constraints: A balance of CD4 and CD8 characterized clones contracting day 15 to 85, whereas later expanders leaned CD4+.

There are 21 residues in the CDR3. J lost 2 bases, V lost 4 bases, and 24 bases had no gene match. The germline CDR1 and CDR2 sequences are LGHNA and YSLEER. Material: PBMCs or a T cell subset sorted from them (not recorded which). The rearrangement links TRBV4-3 to TRBJ2-3, with 7 bases lining up with TRBD1. This clonotype was sampled from a man aged 18-30 years who had mild COVID-19 (a few samples of this study predate the infection). Cell type and time point are not known. In DNA form, the CDR3 reads TGCGCCAGCAGCCCTGCATATGGTTTCGGTAGGGGGCGGTTGAACACAGATACGCAGTATTTT. Translation gives CASSPAYGFGRGRLNTDTQYF.